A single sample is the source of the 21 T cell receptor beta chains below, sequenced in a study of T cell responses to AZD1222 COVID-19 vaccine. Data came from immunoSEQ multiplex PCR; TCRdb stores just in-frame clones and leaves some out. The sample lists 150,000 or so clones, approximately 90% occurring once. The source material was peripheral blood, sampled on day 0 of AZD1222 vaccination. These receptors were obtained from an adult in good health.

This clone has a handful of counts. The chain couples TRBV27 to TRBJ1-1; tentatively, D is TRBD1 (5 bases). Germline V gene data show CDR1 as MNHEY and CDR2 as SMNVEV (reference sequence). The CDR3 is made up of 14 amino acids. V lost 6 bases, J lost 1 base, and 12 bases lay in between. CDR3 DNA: TGTGCCAGCAGCCCTCCCGGGGGGAACACTGAAGCTTTCTTT. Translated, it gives CASSPPGGNTEAFF.

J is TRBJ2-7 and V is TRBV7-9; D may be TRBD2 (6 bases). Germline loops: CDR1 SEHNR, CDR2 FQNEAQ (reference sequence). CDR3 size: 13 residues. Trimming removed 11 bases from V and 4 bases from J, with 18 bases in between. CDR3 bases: TGTGCCTGGAGGGGCGGGCAATCGTACGAGCAGTACTTC. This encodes CAWRGGQSYEQYF.

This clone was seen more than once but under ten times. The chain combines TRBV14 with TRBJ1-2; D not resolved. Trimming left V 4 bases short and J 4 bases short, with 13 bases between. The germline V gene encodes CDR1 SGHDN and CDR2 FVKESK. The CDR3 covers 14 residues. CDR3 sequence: CASSPWGSPYGYTF. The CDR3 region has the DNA TGTGCCAGCAGCCCTTGGGGTAGTCCCTATGGCTACACCTTC.

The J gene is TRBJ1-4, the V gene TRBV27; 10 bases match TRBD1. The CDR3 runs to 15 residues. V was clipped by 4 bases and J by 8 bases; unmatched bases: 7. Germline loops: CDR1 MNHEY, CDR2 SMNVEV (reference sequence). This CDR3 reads CASSSRDRGSEKLFF. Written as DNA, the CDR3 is TGTGCCAGCAGTTCCCGGGACAGGGGAAGCGAAAAACTGTTTTTT.

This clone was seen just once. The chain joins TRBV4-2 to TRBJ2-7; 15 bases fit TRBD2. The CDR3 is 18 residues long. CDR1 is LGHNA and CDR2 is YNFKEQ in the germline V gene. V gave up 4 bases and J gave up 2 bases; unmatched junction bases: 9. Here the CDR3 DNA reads TGTGCCAGCAGCCCCGTTGGACTAGCGGGAGGGCTTACCTACGAGCAGTACTTC. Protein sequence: CASSPVGLAGGLTYEQYF.

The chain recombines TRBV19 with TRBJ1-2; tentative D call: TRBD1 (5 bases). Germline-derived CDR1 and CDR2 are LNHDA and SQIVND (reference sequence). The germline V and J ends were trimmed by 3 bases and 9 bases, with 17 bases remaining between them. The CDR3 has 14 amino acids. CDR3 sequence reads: CASSILDSGHRYTF. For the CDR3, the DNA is TGTGCCAGTAGTATTTTGGACTCGGGGCATCGCTACACCTTC.

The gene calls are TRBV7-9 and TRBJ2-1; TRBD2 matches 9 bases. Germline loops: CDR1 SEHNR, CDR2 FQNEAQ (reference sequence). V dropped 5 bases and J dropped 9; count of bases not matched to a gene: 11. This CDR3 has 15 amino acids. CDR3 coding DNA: TGTGCCAGCAGCGTAGGTAGCGGGAGTAGAATTGAGCAGTTCTTC. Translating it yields CASSVGSGSRIEQFF. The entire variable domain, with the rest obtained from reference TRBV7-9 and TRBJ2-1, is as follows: DTGVSQNPRHKITKRGQNVTFRCDPISEHNRLYWYRQTLGQGPEFLTYFQNEAQLEKSRLLSDRFSAERPKGSFSTLEIQRTEQGDSAMYLCASSVGSGSRIEQFFGPGTRLTVL.

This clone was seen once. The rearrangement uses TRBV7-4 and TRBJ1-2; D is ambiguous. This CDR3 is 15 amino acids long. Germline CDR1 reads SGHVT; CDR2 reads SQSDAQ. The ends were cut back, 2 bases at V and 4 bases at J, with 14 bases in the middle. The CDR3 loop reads CASSLPGRHRYGYTF. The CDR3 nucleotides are TGTGCCAGCAGCTTACCGGGCAGGCATCGCTATGGCTACACCTTC.

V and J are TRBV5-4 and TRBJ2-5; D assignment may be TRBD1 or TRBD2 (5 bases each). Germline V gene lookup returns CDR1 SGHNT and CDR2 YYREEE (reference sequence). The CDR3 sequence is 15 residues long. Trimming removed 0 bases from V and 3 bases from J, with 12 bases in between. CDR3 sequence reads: CASSLGSGTEETQYF. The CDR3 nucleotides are TGTGCCAGCAGCTTGGGGTCCGGGACGGAAGAGACCCAGTACTTC.

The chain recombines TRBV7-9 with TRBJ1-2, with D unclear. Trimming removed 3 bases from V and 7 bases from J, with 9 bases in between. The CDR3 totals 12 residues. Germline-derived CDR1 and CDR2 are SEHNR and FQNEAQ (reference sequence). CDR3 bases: TGTGCCAGCAGCTTCGAAGCCGCTGGCTACACCTTC. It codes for CASSFEAAGYTF.

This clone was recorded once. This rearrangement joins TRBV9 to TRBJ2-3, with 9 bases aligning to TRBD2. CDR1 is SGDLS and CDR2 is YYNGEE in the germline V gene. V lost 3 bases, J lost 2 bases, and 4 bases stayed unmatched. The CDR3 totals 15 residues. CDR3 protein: CASSETSGHTDTQYF. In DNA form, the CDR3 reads TGTGCCAGCAGCGAGACTAGCGGACACACAGATACGCAGTATTTT.

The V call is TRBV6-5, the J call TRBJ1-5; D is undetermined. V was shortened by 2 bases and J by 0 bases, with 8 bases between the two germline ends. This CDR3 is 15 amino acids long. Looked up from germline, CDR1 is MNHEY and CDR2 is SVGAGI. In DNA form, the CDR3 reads TGTGCCAGCAGTTACACAAAATATAGCAATCAGCCCCAGCATTTT. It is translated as CASSYTKYSNQPQHF.

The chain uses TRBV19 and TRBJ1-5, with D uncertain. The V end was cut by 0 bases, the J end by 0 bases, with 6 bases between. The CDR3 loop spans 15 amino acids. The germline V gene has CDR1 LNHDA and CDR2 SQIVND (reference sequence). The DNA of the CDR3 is TGTGCCAGTAGTATAGAGGGAGTTAGCAATCAGCCCCAGCATTTT. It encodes CASSIEGVSNQPQHF.

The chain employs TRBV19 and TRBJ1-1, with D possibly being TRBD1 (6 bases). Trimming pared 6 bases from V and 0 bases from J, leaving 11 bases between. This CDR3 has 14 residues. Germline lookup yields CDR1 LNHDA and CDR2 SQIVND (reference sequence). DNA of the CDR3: TGTGCCAGTAGAGACGGGACAATGAACACTGAAGCTTTCTTT. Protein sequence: CASRDGTMNTEAFF.

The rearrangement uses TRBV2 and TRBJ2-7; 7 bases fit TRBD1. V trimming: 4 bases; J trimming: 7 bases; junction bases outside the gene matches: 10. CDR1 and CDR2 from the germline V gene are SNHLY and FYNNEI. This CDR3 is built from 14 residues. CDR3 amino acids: CASSGGVRGWEQYF. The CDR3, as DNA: TGTGCCAGCAGTGGGGGCGTCAGGGGGTGGGAGCAGTACTTC.

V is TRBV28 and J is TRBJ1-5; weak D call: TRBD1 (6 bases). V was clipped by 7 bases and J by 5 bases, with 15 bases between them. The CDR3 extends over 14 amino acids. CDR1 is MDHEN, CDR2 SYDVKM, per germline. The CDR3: CASNTWGADQPQHF. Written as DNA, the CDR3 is TGTGCCAGCAATACATGGGGGGCGGATCAGCCCCAGCATTTT.

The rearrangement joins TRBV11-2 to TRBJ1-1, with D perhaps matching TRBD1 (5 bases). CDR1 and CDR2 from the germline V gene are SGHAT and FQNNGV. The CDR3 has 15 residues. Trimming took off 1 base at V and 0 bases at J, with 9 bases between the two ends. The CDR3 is CASSLVRELNTEAFF. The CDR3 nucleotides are TGTGCCAGCAGCTTAGTCAGGGAATTGAACACTGAAGCTTTCTTT.

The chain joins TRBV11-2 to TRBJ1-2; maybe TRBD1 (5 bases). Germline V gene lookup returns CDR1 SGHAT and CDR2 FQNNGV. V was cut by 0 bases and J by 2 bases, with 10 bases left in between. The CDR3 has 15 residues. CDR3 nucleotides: TGTGCCAGCAGCTTAGACCGGACAAGGAACTATGGCTACACCTTC. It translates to CASSLDRTRNYGYTF.

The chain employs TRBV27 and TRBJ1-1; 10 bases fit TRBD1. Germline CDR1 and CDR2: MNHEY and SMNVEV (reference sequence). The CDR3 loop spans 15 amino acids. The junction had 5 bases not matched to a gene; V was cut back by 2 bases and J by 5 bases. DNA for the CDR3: TGTGCCAGCAGTTTAGGGACAGGGGTAGGGACTGAAGCTTTCTTT. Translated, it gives CASSLGTGVGTEAFF.

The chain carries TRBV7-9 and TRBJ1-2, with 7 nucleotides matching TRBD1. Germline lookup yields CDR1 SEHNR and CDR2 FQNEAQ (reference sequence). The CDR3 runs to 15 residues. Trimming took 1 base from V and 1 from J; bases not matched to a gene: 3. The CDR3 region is CASSLGTGYNYGYTF. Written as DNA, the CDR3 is TGTGCCAGCAGCTTAGGGACAGGCTATAACTATGGCTACACCTTC.

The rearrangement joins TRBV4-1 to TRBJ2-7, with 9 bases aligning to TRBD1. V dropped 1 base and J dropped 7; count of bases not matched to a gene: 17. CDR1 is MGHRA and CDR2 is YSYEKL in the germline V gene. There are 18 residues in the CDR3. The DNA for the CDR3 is TGCGCCAGCAGCCAAGTCTGGGTTCCGGGACAGGGTACGACGGAGCAGTACTTC. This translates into CASSQVWVPGQGTTEQYF.